This T cell receptor beta chain was sequenced during a study of shared clonotypes between healthy human individuals. Authors' methods: ImmunoSEQ sequences covered only the junction and lacked quality scores; filtering therefore differed. This table comes from immunoSEQ multiplex PCR, and its TCRdb copy is limited to in-frame clones, with some not included. Clone size and the V and J calls come from that table; the DNA yielded D and trimming. The repertoire holds about 2.4 million clones, 93% seen once, with approximately 0.36% in the top ten. The germline gives CDR1 SGDLS, CDR2 YYNGEE. V was cut by 3 bases and J by 0 bases, with 10 bases left in between. The CDR3 spans 14 residues. Details on this clone: Its antigen is as yet unknown.

Findings and caveats of the study: Unshared clonotypes carried lower generation probabilities than those common to all four donors. The researchers took only blood, and tissue repertoires probably look different. How much donors shared clonotypes was expected to be affected by sequencing depth.

The rearrangement links TRBV9 to TRBJ2-7; tentative D call: TRBD1 (5 bases). The clonotype was recovered from a man between 18 and 29 years old in good health. Some clones in this sample may be carry-over from other donors' samples. Sequencing was carried out using naive CD4+ T cells from PBMCs. Described subset: CD45RA+ positively selected. The CDR3 coding sequence is TGTGCCAGCAGCGCCGCAGGGCGCTCCTACGAGCAGTACTTC. Protein product: CASSAAGRSYEQYF. Using reference TRBV9 and TRBJ2-7 for the parts outside the CDR3, the full variable domain is DSGVTQTPKHLITATGQRVTLRCSPRSGDLSVYWYQQSLDQGLQFLIQYYNGEERAKGNILERFSAQQFPDLHSELNLSSLELGDSALYFCASSAAGRSYEQYFGPGTRLTVT.